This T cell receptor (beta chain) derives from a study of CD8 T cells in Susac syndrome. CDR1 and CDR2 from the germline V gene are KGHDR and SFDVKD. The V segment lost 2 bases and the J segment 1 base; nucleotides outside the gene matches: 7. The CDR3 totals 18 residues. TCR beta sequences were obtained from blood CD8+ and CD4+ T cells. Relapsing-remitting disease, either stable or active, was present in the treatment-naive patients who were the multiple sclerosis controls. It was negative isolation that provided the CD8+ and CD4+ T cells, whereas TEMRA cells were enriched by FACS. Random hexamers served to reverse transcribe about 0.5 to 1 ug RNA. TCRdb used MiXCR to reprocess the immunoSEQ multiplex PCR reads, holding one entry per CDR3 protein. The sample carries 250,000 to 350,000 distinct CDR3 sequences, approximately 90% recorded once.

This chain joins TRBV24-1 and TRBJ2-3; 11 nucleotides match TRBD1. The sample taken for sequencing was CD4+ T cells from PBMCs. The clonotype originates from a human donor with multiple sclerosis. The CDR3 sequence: CATSDSGQGVICTDTQYF. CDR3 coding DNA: TGTGCCACCAGTGATTCGGGACAGGGGGTTATTTGCACAGATACGCAGTATTTT.